This passage covers 5 T cell receptor beta chains from one sample sequenced in a study of shared clonotypes between healthy human individuals. This table comes from immunoSEQ multiplex PCR, and its TCRdb copy is limited to in-frame clones, with some not included. The profile covers 2 million or so clones, with about 94% appearing a single time and roughly 1% taken by the ten largest. CD45RO-negative, CCR7-positively selected cells formed the naive CD8 fraction, excluding terminally differentiated effector memory CD45RA+ cells. Sequencing input: naive CD8+ T cells sorted from blood. The receptors were sampled from a man younger than 35 in good health.

The chain is built from TRBV14 and TRBJ2-1, with D hard to call. V dropped 5 bases and J dropped 0 bases, with 17 bases sitting between them. This CDR3 contains 17 residues. In germline, CDR1 is SGHDN, CDR2 FVKESK. The CDR3 sequence: CASSGTPKGLSYNEQFF. Written as DNA, the CDR3 is TGTGCCAGCAGCGGTACACCGAAGGGCCTCTCCTACAATGAGCAGTTCTTC. The full variable domain, completed using reference TRBV14 and TRBJ2-1, is EAGVTQFPSHSVIEKGQTVTLRCDPISGHDNLYWYRRVMGKEIKFLLHFVKESKQDESGMPNNRFLAERTGGTYSTLKVQPAELEDSGVYFCASSGTPKGLSYNEQFFGPGTRLTVL.

The chain couples TRBV13 to TRBJ1-1; TRBD1 aligns across 7 bases. J gave up 1 base and V 0 bases, and 2 bases lay outside the gene matches. CDR3 length equals 15 residues. From germline, CDR1 is PRHDT and CDR2 FYEKMQ (reference sequence). CDR3 protein: CASSLGRQGNTEAFF. The DNA of the CDR3 is TGTGCCAGCAGCTTAGGGAGACAGGGGAACACTGAAGCTTTCTTT.

For this clone: At the DNA level, this CDR3 is encoded by other sequences in the same sample as well. The genes are TRBV11-2 and TRBJ2-5, with D unclear. CDR1 and CDR2 (germline): SGHAT, FQNNGV. The CDR3 is made up of 12 amino acids. Trimming took 1 base from V and 4 from J, leaving 4 bases between them. The DNA for the CDR3 is TGTGCCAGCAGCTTAGGGTCAGAGACCCAGTACTTC. Translation: CASSLGSETQYF.

The genes are TRBV2 and TRBJ1-2; TRBD1 might be the D (6 bases). With 6 bases removed from V and 4 bases from J, the gap between germline ends came to 9 bases. Germline loops: CDR1 SNHLY, CDR2 FYNNEI. The length of the CDR3 is 12 residues. The CDR3 sequence: CASSGQPYGYTF. CDR3 DNA: TGTGCCAGCAGCGGACAGCCCTATGGCTACACCTTC. The full variable domain, in which reference TRBV2 and TRBJ1-2 provide the parts outside the CDR3, is EPEVTQTPSHQVTQMGQEVILRCVPISNHLYFYWYRQILGQKVEFLVSFYNNEISEKSEIFDDQFSVERPDGSNFTLKIRSTKLEDSAMYFCASSGQPYGYTFGSGTRLTVV.

The chain joins TRBV5-1 to TRBJ2-7, with D perhaps TRBD1 (6 bases). CDR1 and CDR2 (germline): SGHRS, YFSETQ. The CDR3 runs 14 residues. V was clipped by 0 bases and J by 6 bases, with 13 bases between them. Written as DNA, the CDR3 is TGCGCCAGCAGCTTGGACAGGGATAGCTCCGAGCAGTACTTC. Translating gives CASSLDRDSSEQYF.